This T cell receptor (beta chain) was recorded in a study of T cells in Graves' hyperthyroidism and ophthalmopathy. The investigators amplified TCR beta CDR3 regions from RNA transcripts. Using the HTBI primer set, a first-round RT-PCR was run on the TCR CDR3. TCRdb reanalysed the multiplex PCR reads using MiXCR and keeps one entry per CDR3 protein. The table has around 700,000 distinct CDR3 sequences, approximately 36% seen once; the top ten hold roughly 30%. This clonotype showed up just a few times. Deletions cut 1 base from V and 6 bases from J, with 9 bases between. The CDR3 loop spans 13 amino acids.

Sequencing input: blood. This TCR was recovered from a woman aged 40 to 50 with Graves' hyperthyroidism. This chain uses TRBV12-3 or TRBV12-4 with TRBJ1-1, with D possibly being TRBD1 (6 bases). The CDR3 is CASSLEGDAEAFF. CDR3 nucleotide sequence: TGTGCCAGCAGTTTAGAGGGGGACGCTGAAGCTTTCTTT.